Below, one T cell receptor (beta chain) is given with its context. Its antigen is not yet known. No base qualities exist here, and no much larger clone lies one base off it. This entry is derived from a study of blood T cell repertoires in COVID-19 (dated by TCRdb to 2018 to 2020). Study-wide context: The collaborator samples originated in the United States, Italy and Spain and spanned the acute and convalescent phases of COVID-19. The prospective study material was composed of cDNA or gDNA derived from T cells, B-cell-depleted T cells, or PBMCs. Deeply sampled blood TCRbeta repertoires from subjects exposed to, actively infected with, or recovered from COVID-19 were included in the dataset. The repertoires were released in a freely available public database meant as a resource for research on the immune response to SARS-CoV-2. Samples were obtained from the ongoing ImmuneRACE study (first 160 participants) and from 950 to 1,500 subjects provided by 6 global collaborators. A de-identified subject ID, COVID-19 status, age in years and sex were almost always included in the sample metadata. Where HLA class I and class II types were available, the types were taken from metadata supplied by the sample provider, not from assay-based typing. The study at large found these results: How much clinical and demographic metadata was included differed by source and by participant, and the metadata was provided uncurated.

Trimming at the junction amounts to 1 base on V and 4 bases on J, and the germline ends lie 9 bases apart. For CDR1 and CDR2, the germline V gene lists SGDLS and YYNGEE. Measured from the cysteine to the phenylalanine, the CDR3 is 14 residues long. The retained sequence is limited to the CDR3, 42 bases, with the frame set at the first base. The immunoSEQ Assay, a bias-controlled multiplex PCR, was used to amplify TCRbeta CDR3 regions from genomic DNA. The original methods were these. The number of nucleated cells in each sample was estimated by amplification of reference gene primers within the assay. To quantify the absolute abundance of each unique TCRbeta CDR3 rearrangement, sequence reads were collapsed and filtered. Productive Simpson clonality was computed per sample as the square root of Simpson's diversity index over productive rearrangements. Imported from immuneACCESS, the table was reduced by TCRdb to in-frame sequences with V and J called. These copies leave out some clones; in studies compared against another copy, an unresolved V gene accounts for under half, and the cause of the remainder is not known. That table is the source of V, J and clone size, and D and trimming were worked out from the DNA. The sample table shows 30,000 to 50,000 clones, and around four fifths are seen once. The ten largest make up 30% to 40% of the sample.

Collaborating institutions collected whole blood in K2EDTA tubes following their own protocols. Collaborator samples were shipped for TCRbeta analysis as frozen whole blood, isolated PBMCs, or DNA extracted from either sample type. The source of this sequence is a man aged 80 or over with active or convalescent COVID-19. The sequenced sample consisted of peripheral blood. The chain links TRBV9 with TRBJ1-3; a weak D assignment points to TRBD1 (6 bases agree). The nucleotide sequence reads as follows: TGTGCCAGCAGCGTATTGGGGGCAGGAAACACCATATATTTT. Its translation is CASSVLGAGNTIYF.